A single sample gave rise to the 30 T cell receptor beta chains below, sequenced in a study of blood T cells in healthy people across ages. The use of a sample-barcoded 5' primer and a J-beta primer mix characterized a second PCR of roughly 6 to 11 cycles. TCRdb used MiXCR to reprocess the 5' RACE reads, holding one entry per CDR3 protein. The sample has about 670,000 distinct CDR3 sequences; around 52% are singletons. The sample was blood. The receptors here all came from a woman aged 80 or older in good health.

Notes on this clonotype: This sequence may be a read error, since a much larger clone differs from it by one base. The chain carries TRBV7-2 and TRBJ2-1, with D unclear. Germline CDR1 SGHTA, CDR2 FQGNSA. This CDR3 comprises 14 residues. This chain's CDR3 is CANSLAVNNNEQFF. CDR3 bases: TGTGCCAACAGCTTAGCCGTGAACAATAATGAGCAGTTCTTC.

The sample holds a few counts of this clonotype. This chain uses TRBV10-3 with TRBJ1-6, with 12 bases lining up with TRBD1. The CDR3 loop spans 15 amino acids. Germline V gives CDR1 ENHRY, CDR2 SYGVKD. Unmatched junction bases numbered 6, after V lost 7 bases and J lost 8 bases. The CDR3 region has the DNA TGTGCCATCACCTCGGGACAGGGGGCTTATTCACCCCTCCACTTT. It translates to CAITSGQGAYSPLHF.

This clonotype has at least ten counts. The junction departs from the called germline gene at one end, perhaps through a read error. The CDR3 sequence: CASSQGQSTDTQYF. As DNA, the CDR3 is TGTGCCAGCAGCCAGGGACAGAGCACAGATACGCAGTATTTT. The rearrangement links TRBV5-1 to TRBJ2-3, with TRBD1 matching 7 bases. The CDR3 runs 14 residues. Per germline, CDR1 SGHRS and CDR2 YFSETQ.

The table lists this clonotype with many counts. This rearrangement joins TRBV21-1 to TRBJ2-7. TRBV21-1 is a pseudogene segment. The CDR3 has 14 residues. CDR3 sequence: CASSNFRYSYEQYF. The CDR3 DNA is TGTGCCAGCAGCAATTTCCGGTACTCCTACGAGCAGTACTTC.

The rearrangement links TRBV29-1 to TRBJ1-4; TRBD1 matches 8 bases. V was clipped by 6 bases and J by 5 bases; unmatched bases: 8. The CDR3 loop spans 14 amino acids. Germline CDR1 reads SQVTM; CDR2 reads ANQGSEA. The CDR3 is CSVRQQGGNEKLFF. DNA of the CDR3: TGCAGCGTACGTCAACAGGGGGGGAATGAAAAACTGTTTTTT.

This clonotype was recorded many times. The chain links TRBV9 to TRBJ2-1; 8 bases line up with TRBD2. The CDR3 length is 14 residues. Germline loops: CDR1 SGDLS, CDR2 YYNGEE. Here the CDR3 reads CATAKREIYNEQFF. Here the CDR3 DNA reads TGTGCTACTGCAAAGCGGGAGATCTACAATGAGCAGTTCTTC.

This clonotype has a handful of counts. The chain joins TRBV11-1 to TRBJ2-7, with 9 positions matching TRBD2. This CDR3 is built from 16 residues. Trimming cost V 6 bases and J 7 bases; bases outside gene matches: 16. Germline CDR1 is SGHAT and CDR2 is FQDESV (reference sequence). CDR3 DNA sequence: TGTGCCAGCAGATTCTCATCTAGCGGGGTTCCCAATGAGCAGTACTTC. Protein sequence: CASRFSSSGVPNEQYF.

This clonotype was seen at least ten times. V and J are TRBV20-1 and TRBJ2-1; D unclear. V lost 7 bases, J lost 8 bases, and 12 bases lay in between. Germline assignment: CDR1 DFQATT and CDR2 SNEGSKA (reference sequence). The CDR3 is 11 residues long. CDR3 nucleotide sequence: TGCAGTGGTATCCCCGCCCATGAGCAGTTCTTC. It encodes CSGIPAHEQFF.

This clonotype is a singleton in its sample. One end of the junction varies from germline; a read error may be responsible. The chain has TRBV27 and TRBJ2-3; TRBD2 agrees at 11 bases. CDR1 MNHEY and CDR2 SMNVEV come from the germline V gene (reference sequence). The CDR3 has 16 amino acids. The CDR3 sequence: CARSSPGTSGSDTQYF. CDR3 nucleotides: TGTGCCAGGAGTTCACCCGGGACTAGCGGATCAGATACGCAATATTTT.

This clonotype showed up many times. The CDR3 region is CASSLQVPYEQYF. In DNA, the CDR3 is TGTGCCAGCAGTTTACAGGTTCCCTACGAGCAGTACTTC. The chain carries TRBV7-2 and TRBJ2-7; a weak D match, TRBD1 (5 bases). CDR1 SGHTA and CDR2 FQGNSA come from the germline V gene. Between the trimmed V and J ends, which lost 6 bases and 2 bases, there was a span of 11 bases. CDR3 length: 13 amino acids.

J is TRBJ2-4 and V is TRBV18, with 10 bases that match TRBD1. Trimming at V came to 5 bases and at J to 1 base, leaving 5 bases not matched to a gene. CDR3 length: 16 residues. Germline CDR1 KGHSH, CDR2 LQKENI. The CDR3 DNA reads as TGTGCCAGCTCAACAGGACAGGGGGTTGCCAAAAACATTCAGTACTTC. It encodes CASSTGQGVAKNIQYF.

The chain recombines TRBV7-2 with TRBJ2-6; TRBD1 might be the D (6 bases). This CDR3 region has 16 residues. From germline, CDR1 is SGHTA and CDR2 FQGNSA. V was trimmed by 5 bases and J by 2 bases, leaving 13 bases between them. The CDR3 loop reads CASSPPGVAGANVLTF. The CDR3 DNA follows: TGTGCCAGCAGCCCGCCAGGGGTAGCTGGGGCCAACGTCCTGACTTTC.

This clonotype has a handful of counts. The V gene is TRBV28, the J gene TRBJ1-1, with TRBD1 as a possible D gene (5 bases). The V end lost 2 bases, the J end lost 10 bases, and 20 bases lay between the germline ends. The CDR3 spans 15 residues. Germline CDR1 reads MDHEN; CDR2 reads SYDVKM. The CDR3 coding sequence is TGTGCCAGCAGTTTACAAGTTCGGCAGGGCCCGGGAGCTTTCTTT. It codes for CASSLQVRQGPGAFF.

There are a few counts of this clonotype. Here the CDR3 reads CSATLSGPGETQYF. Here the CDR3 DNA reads TGCAGTGCTACTCTCTCCGGGCCTGGAGAGACCCAGTACTTC. The chain carries TRBV20-1 and TRBJ2-5; unclear D gene. Per the germline V gene, CDR1 is DFQATT and CDR2 is SNEGSKA (reference sequence). V was trimmed by 4 bases and J by 4 bases, leaving 16 bases between them. This CDR3 is 14 amino acids long.

V is TRBV7-3 and J is TRBJ2-1; possibly TRBD1 for D (5 bases). The CDR3 spans 15 residues. Looked up from germline, CDR1 is SGHTA and CDR2 is FQGTGA. V lost 4 bases and J 2 bases, leaving 12 bases between the germline ends. The CDR3 DNA reads TGTGCCAGCAGCTCAAATAGGGGTCCCTACAATGAGCAGTTCTTC. Its protein is CASSSNRGPYNEQFF.

The chain is built from TRBV7-3 and TRBJ2-1; 9 bases are shared with TRBD2. The CDR3 extends over 19 amino acids. Germline assignment: CDR1 SGHTA and CDR2 FQGTGA. V lost 5 bases, J lost 5 bases, and 19 bases stayed unmatched. CDR3 residues: CASSSPRGQLAGIHNEQFF. CDR3 nucleotides: TGTGCCAGCAGCAGCCCTAGGGGGCAGCTAGCGGGGATACACAATGAGCAGTTCTTC.

DNA for the CDR3: TGTGCCAAACACGGGGGGCCCTATGGCTACACCTTC. It specifies CAKHGGPYGYTF. This chain links TRBV2 with TRBJ1-2; D perhaps matches TRBD1 (6 bases). From germline, CDR1 is SNHLY and CDR2 FYNNEI. The CDR3 runs to 12 residues. The ends were cut back, 10 bases at V and 4 bases at J, with 13 bases in the middle.

This clonotype was counted at least ten times. V is TRBV10-3 and J is TRBJ2-7; 8 nucleotides align to TRBD2. CDR1 and CDR2 (germline): ENHRY, SYGVKD. The CDR3 is 15 amino acids. The trim removed 7 bases at V and 1 base at J, leaving 9 bases unmatched. The CDR3 DNA follows: TGTGCCATCACCGGAGGACTAGCTGGATCCTACGAGCAGTACTTC. Its translation: CAITGGLAGSYEQYF.

The chain is built from TRBV6-5 and TRBJ2-5; D ambiguous. CDR3 size: 16 residues. V lost 0 bases to trimming and J lost 4 bases, with 15 bases between them. Germline CDR1 MNHEY, CDR2 SVGAGI. The CDR3 reads CASSYSGPIVGETQYF. The CDR3 DNA follows: TGTGCCAGCAGTTACTCGGGCCCCATAGTAGGAGAGACCCAGTACTTC.

At least ten counts were recorded for this clonotype. V and J are TRBV6-5 and TRBJ2-7; D remains unclear. Trimming pared 2 bases from V and 0 bases from J, leaving 8 bases between. This CDR3 spans 14 amino acids. Germline CDR1 reads MNHEY; CDR2 reads SVGAGI. DNA of the CDR3: TGTGCCAGCAGTTACGCGATGGGCTCCTACGAGCAGTACTTC. It encodes CASSYAMGSYEQYF.

As concerns this clonotype: One end of the junction varies from germline; a read error may be responsible. CDR3 protein: CASSLVDKVDDTQYF. In DNA form, the CDR3 reads TGTGCCAGTAGTTTGGTGGACAAAGTTGACGATACGCAGTATTTT. V is TRBV28 and J is TRBJ2-3; D might be TRBD1 (5 bases). The CDR3 has 15 residues. Germline-derived CDR1 and CDR2 are MDHEN and SYDVKM. Using reference TRBV28 and TRBJ2-3 for the parts outside the CDR3, the full variable domain is DVKVTQSSRYLVKRTGEKVFLECVQDMDHENMFWYRQDPGLGLRLIYFSYDVKMKEKGDIPEGYSVSREKKERFSLILESASTNQTSMYLCASSLVDKVDDTQYFGPGTRLTVL.

This clonotype was seen ten or more times. The V call is TRBV9, the J call TRBJ2-3; 8 bases fit TRBD1. Germline CDR1 is SGDLS and CDR2 is YYNGEE. CDR3 length: 16 amino acids. Trimming took 4 bases from V and 3 from J; bases not matched to a gene: 10. The CDR3 DNA follows: TGTGCCAGCAGCCCACGGACAGGGCGGGTGACAGATACGCAGTATTTT. Translated, it gives CASSPRTGRVTDTQYF.

The chain recombines TRBV12-3 or TRBV12-4 with TRBJ2-3; 8 bases line up with TRBD2. The CDR3 spans 12 residues. CDR3 in amino acids: CTSGIKADTQYF. For the CDR3, the DNA is TGTACTAGCGGAATTAAGGCAGATACGCAGTATTTT.

The chain recombines TRBV28 with TRBJ2-7, with D tentatively TRBD1 (5 bases). Germline CDR1 MDHEN, CDR2 SYDVKM. The CDR3 has 14 amino acids. With 7 bases removed from V and 4 bases from J, the gap between germline ends came to 17 bases. CDR3 nucleotide sequence: TGTGCCAGCAACTGGGAAGGGAAGGGGTACGAGCAGTACTTC. Amino acid sequence: CASNWEGKGYEQYF. Complete variable domain (other parts from reference TRBV28 and TRBJ2-7): DVKVTQSSRYLVKRTGEKVFLECVQDMDHENMFWYRQDPGLGLRLIYFSYDVKMKEKGDIPEGYSVSREKKERFSLILESASTNQTSMYLCASNWEGKGYEQYFGPGTRLTVT.

J is TRBJ2-6 and V is TRBV4-3; D uncertain. Germline loops: CDR1 LGHNA, CDR2 YSLEER. The CDR3 extends over 18 amino acids. V lost 3 bases, J lost 4 bases, and 19 bases lay in between. The CDR3 is CASSHSQRDLRGANVLTF. The DNA for the CDR3 is TGCGCCAGCAGCCATTCCCAAAGAGACCTTAGGGGGGCCAACGTCCTGACTTTC.

J is TRBJ2-3 and V is TRBV27; D is ambiguous. Germline CDR1 MNHEY, CDR2 SMNVEV (reference sequence). V was cut by 6 bases and J by 1 base, with 20 bases left in between. The CDR3 extends over 17 amino acids. The CDR3 bases are TGTGCCAGCAGCCGCATCCCCGAGGTGAAACGCACAGATACGCAGTATTTT. Its protein product is CASSRIPEVKRTDTQYF.

In this sample, this clonotype turned up many times. This chain connects TRBV3-1 to TRBJ2-5; tentatively, D is TRBD1 or TRBD2 (5 bases each). The CDR3 sequence is 15 residues long. The germline gives CDR1 LGHDT, CDR2 YNNKEL (reference sequence). V gave up 5 bases and J gave up 7 bases, with 20 bases separating them. In nucleotides, the CDR3 is TGTGCCAGCAGCTCCATGACCGGGACGAAGGGGACCCAGTACTTC. Amino acid sequence: CASSSMTGTKGTQYF.

V gene TRBV9 combines with J gene TRBJ2-5, with 12 bases identical to TRBD2. The CDR3 has 14 residues. The V segment lost 4 bases and the J segment 5 bases; nucleotides outside the gene matches: 3. From germline, CDR1 is SGDLS and CDR2 YYNGEE. CDR3 amino acids: CASSWGTSGETQYF. The CDR3, as DNA: TGTGCCAGCAGCTGGGGGACTAGCGGGGAGACCCAGTACTTC.

CDR3 DNA sequence: TGTGCCAGCAGTTACGAACAGAGGGGGTCCTACGAGCAGTACTTC. Protein product: CASSYEQRGSYEQYF. The chain links TRBV2 to TRBJ2-7, with D possibly matching TRBD1 (6 bases). In germline, CDR1 is SNHLY, CDR2 FYNNEI. The CDR3 length is 15 residues. V was shortened by 5 bases and J by 1 base, with 15 bases between the two germline ends.

This clonotype was counted at least ten times. A much larger clone differs by one base, so this may be a read error. The rearrangement links TRBV29-1 to TRBJ1-2; D is undetermined. Germline CDR1 and CDR2: SQVTM and ANQGSEA. Trimming removed 7 bases from V and 6 bases from J, with 12 bases in between. The CDR3 is made up of 11 amino acids. The CDR3 DNA sequence: TGCAGCGGTGAGTACGGGGATGGCTACACCTTC. Its protein is CSGEYGDGYTF.